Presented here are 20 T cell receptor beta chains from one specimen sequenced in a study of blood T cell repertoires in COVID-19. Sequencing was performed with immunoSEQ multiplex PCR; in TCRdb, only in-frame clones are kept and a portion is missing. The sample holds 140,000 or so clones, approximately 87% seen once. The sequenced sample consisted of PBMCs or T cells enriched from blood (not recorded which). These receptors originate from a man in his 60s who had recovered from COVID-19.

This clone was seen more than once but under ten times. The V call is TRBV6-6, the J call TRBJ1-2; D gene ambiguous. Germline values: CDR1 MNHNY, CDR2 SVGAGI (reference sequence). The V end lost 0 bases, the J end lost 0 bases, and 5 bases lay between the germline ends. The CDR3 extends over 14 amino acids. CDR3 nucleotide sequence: TGTGCCAGCAGTTACTCGGAGTCTAACTATGGCTACACCTTC. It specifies CASSYSESNYGYTF.

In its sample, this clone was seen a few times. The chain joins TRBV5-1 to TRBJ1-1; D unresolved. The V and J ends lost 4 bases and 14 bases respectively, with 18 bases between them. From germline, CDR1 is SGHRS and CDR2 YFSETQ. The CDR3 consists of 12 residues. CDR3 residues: CASSNGLVYEFF. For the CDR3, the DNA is TGCGCCAGCAGCAACGGACTGGTCTATGAATTCTTT.

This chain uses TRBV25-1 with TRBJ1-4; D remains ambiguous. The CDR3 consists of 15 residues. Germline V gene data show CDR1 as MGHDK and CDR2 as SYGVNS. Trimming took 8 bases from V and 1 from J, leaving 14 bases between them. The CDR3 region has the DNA TGTGCCAGCTCACTTGGTGCCGGAACTAATGAAAAACTGTTTTTT. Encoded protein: CASSLGAGTNEKLFF. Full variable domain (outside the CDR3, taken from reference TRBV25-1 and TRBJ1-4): EADIYQTPRYLVIGTGKKITLECSQTMGHDKMYWYQQDPGMELHLIHYSYGVNSTEKGDLSSESTVSRIRTEHFPLTLESARPSHTSQYLCASSLGAGTNEKLFFGSGTQLSVL.

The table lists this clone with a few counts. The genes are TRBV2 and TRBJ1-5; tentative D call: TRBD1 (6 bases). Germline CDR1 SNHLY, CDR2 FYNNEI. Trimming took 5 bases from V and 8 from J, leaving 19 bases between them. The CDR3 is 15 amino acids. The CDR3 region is CASSRGGGTPKPQHF. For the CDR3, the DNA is TGTGCCAGCAGTCGAGGGGGGGGAACTCCTAAGCCCCAGCATTTT.

CDR3 sequence reads: CASRRTDLIGTEAFF. The CDR3 nucleotides are TGTGCCAGCAGGAGGACAGACTTAATTGGGACTGAAGCTTTCTTT. This sequence joins TRBV6-4 and TRBJ1-1; D is possibly TRBD1 (6 bases). Per germline, CDR1 MRHNA and CDR2 SNTAGT. The V end was cut by 6 bases, the J end by 5 bases, with 19 bases between. CDR3 length: 15 amino acids.

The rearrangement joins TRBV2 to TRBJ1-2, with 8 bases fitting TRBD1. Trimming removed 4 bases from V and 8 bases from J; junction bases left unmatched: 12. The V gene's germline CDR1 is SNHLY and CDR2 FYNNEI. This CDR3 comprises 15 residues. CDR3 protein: CASSGDRSKVEGYTF. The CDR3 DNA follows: TGTGCCAGCAGTGGGGACAGGTCCAAAGTAGAGGGCTACACCTTC.

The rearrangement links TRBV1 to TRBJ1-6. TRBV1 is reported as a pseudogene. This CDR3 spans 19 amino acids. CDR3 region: CTSSQDLGPGVRPNSPLHF. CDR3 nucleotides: TGCACCAGCAGCCAAGATCTGGGGCCGGGAGTCAGGCCAAATTCACCCCTCCACTTT.

CDR3 in DNA: TGTGCCAGCAGTGTCCTAGCGGGAGTGGGATGGGAGCAGTACTTC. Protein: CASSVLAGVGWEQYF. V gene TRBV6-4 combines with J gene TRBJ2-7, with 10 bases fitting TRBD2. Trimming at V came to 4 bases and at J to 7 bases, leaving 10 bases not matched to a gene. The CDR3 extends over 15 amino acids. Germline lookup yields CDR1 MRHNA and CDR2 SNTAGT.

The CDR3 DNA reads TGTGCCAGCAGTTTATTCATTCAGCCCCAGCATTTT. Translating gives CASSLFIQPQHF. The V call is TRBV28, the J call TRBJ1-5; D not resolved. The CDR3 runs to 12 residues. V shed 1 base and J shed 6 bases, with 4 bases lying between them. Germline V gene lookup returns CDR1 MDHEN and CDR2 SYDVKM.

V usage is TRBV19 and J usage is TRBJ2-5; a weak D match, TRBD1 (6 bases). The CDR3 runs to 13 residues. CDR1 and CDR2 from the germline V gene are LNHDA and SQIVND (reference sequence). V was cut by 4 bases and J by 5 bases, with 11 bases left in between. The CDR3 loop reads CASSKNRAETQYF. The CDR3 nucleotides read TGTGCCAGTAGTAAGAACAGGGCCGAGACCCAGTACTTC.

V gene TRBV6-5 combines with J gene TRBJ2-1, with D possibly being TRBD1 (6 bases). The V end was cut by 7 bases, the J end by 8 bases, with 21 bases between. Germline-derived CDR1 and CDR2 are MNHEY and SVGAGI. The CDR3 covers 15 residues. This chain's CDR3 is CASIRGRHSSDEQFF. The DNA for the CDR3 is TGTGCCAGCATTAGGGGGAGACACTCCTCTGATGAGCAGTTCTTC.

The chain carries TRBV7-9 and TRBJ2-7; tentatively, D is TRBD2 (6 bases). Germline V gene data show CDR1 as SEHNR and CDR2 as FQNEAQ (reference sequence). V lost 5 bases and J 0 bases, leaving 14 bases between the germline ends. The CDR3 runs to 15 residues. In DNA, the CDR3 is TGTGCCAGCAGCGCCCAGGAGGGCAGCTCCTACGAGCAGTACTTC. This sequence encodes CASSAQEGSSYEQYF.

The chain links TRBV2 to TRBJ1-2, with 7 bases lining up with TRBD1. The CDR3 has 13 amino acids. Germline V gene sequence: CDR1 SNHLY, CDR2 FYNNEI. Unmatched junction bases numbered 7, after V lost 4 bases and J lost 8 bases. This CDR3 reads CASSGWTGWGYTF. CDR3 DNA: TGTGCCAGCAGTGGATGGACAGGCTGGGGCTACACCTTC. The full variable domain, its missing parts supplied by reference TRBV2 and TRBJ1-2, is EPEVTQTPSHQVTQMGQEVILRCVPISNHLYFYWYRQILGQKVEFLVSFYNNEISEKSEIFDDQFSVERPDGSNFTLKIRSTKLEDSAMYFCASSGWTGWGYTFGSGTRLTVV.

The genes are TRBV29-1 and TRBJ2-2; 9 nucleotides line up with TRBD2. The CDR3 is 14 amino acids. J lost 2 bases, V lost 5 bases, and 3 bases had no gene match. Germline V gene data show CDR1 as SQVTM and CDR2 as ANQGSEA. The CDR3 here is CSVMTSGNTGELFF. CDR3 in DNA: TGCAGCGTTATGACTAGCGGTAACACCGGGGAGCTGTTTTTT.

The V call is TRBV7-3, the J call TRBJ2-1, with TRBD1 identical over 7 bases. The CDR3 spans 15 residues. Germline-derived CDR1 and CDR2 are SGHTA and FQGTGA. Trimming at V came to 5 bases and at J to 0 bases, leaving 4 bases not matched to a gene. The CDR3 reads CASSQTGSSYNEQFF. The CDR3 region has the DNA TGTGCCAGCAGCCAGACAGGGAGCTCCTACAATGAGCAGTTCTTC.

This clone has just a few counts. CDR3 DNA: TGTGCCAGCAGCTCCACAGGGCGCTCTGGAAACACCATATATTTT. Protein product: CASSSTGRSGNTIYF. The rearrangement uses TRBV3-1 (or the pseudogene TRBV3-2) and TRBJ1-3; tentative D call: TRBD1 (6 bases). The CDR3 loop spans 15 amino acids. Germline assignment: CDR1 LGHDT and CDR2 YNNKEL (reference sequence). The ends were cut back, 5 bases at V and 0 bases at J, with 11 bases in the middle.

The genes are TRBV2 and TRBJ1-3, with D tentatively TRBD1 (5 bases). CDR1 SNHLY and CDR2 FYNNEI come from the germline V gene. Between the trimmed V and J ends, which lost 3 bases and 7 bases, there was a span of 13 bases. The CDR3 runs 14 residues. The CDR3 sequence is CASSEVPGWNTIYF. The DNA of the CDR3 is TGTGCCAGCAGTGAGGTTCCAGGGTGGAACACCATATATTTT.

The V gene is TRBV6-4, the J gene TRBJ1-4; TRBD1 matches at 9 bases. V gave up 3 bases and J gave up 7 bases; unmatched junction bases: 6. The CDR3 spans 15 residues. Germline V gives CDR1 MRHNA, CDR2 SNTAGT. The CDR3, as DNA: TGTGCCAGCAGTGAAACCGGGACAGGGACTGAAAAACTGTTTTTT. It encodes CASSETGTGTEKLFF.

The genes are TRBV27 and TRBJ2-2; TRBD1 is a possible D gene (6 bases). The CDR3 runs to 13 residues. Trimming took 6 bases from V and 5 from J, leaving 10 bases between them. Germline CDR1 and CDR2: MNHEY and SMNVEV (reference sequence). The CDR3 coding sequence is TGTGCCAGCAGATCTACAGGGACCGGGGAGCTGTTTTTT. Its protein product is CASRSTGTGELFF.

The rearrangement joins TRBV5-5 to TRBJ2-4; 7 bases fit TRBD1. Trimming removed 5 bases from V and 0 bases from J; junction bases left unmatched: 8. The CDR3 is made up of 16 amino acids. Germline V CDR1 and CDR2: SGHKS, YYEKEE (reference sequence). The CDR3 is CASSLTGVRAKNIQYF. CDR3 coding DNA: TGTGCCAGCAGTCTTACAGGGGTACGAGCCAAAAACATTCAGTACTTC.